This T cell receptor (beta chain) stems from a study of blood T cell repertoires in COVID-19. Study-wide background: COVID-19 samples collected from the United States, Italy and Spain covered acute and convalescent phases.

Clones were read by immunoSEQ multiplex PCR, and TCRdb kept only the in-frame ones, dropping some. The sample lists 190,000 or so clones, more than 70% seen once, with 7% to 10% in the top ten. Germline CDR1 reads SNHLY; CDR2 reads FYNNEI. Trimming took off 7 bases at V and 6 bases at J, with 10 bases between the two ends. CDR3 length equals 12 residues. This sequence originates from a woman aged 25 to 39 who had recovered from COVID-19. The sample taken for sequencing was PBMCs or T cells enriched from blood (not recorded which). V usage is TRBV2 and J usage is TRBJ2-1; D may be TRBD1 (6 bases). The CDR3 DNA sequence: TGTGCCAGCAAACCACAGGGCAATGAGCAGTTCTTC. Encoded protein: CASKPQGNEQFF.